The clone carrying this T cell receptor beta chain was detected ten times or more. Using its own MiXCR run on the 5' RACE reads, TCRdb lists one record per CDR3 protein. The repertoire consists of over 25,000 distinct CDR3 sequences, with 7.5% to 9.5% occurring once and the leading ten covering 35% to 40%. This sample is drawn from a study of spatial heterogeneity in lung cancer. Germline CDR1 and CDR2: SGHTA and FQGNSA. The CDR3 sequence is 14 residues long. V trimming: 6 bases; J trimming: 6 bases; junction bases outside the gene matches: 9. Time point defined: sample taken at primary tumor resection. Unsorted whole RNA samples from tumor, nontumor lung or frozen PBMC were sequenced.

Sequencing was performed on PBMCs, taken at surgery. The receptor was derived from a female donor with early-stage non-small cell lung cancer. The V gene is TRBV7-2, the J gene TRBJ2-3; 7 nucleotides line up with TRBD1. The CDR3 DNA sequence: TGTGCCAGCAGAGAAGGACAGGCTGGGGATACGCAGTATTTT. Protein: CASREGQAGDTQYF.